These 16 T cell receptor beta chains were sequenced from one sample in a study of human T cells and chemical hapten exposure. TCRdb itself ran the RACE reads through MiXCR, one entry per CDR3 protein. The repertoire includes approximately 100,000 distinct CDR3 sequences, 9.2% of them detected once, and approximately 3% sits in the top ten. Time point noted: patch test 2, 6 weeks after DPC sensitization. Regarding treatment: therapeutic diphenylcyclopropenone sensitization with weekly scalp DPC. The sequencing here drew on whole blood, taken in connection with sensitization to the hapten diphenylcyclopropenone (DPC). Every receptor here comes from a middle-aged woman with alopecia areata. Some clones in this sample may be carry-over from other donors' samples.

This clonotype was found many times. The chain employs TRBV7-9 and TRBJ1-3; D gene unclear. The CDR3 is 15 residues long. V lost 1 base and J 0 bases, leaving 7 bases between the germline ends. Germline loops: CDR1 SEHNR, CDR2 FQNEAQ (reference sequence). The CDR3 is CASSLEAISGNTIYF. Written as DNA, the CDR3 is TGTGCCAGCAGCTTAGAGGCTATCTCTGGAAACACCATATATTTT.

The chain uses TRBV2 and TRBJ2-2; 8 bases align to TRBD2. The junction had 2 bases not matched to a gene; V was cut back by 8 bases and J by 0 bases. CDR3 length equals 14 residues. The germline gives CDR1 SNHLY, CDR2 FYNNEI. CDR3 DNA: TGTGCCAGCCAGGGACTAGCGAACACCGGGGAGCTGTTTTTT. Translated: CASQGLANTGELFF.

A note on this clonotype: A junction boundary mismatches the germline segment, possibly from a read error. The J gene is TRBJ1-2, the V gene TRBV12-3 or TRBV12-4; D call uncertain. This CDR3 comprises 11 residues. Written as DNA, the CDR3 is TGTGCCAGCAGTTTGATGCAGGCTGGCTCCTTC. Translating it yields CASSLMQAGSF.

This clonotype was detected many times. The rearrangement joins TRBV20-1 to TRBJ1-1; tentative D call: TRBD1 (5 bases). Germline loops: CDR1 DFQATT, CDR2 SNEGSKA (reference sequence). The CDR3 length is 13 residues. V was cut by 4 bases and J by 2 bases, with 11 bases left in between. The CDR3 loop reads CSATGASNTEAFF. Here the CDR3 DNA reads TGCAGTGCTACCGGGGCTTCTAACACTGAAGCTTTCTTT.

This clonotype was detected many times. CDR3 coding DNA: TGTGCCAGCAGCCAAGGGGGGAACACTGAAGCTTTCTTT. This translates into CASSQGGNTEAFF. V gene TRBV14 combines with J gene TRBJ1-1; D ambiguous. V lost 1 base and J 1 base, leaving 4 bases between the germline ends. Per germline, CDR1 SGHDN and CDR2 FVKESK. The CDR3 has 13 residues. Using reference TRBV14 and TRBJ1-1 for the parts outside the CDR3, the full variable domain is EAGVTQFPSHSVIEKGQTVTLRCDPISGHDNLYWYRRVMGKEIKFLLHFVKESKQDESGMPNNRFLAERTGGTYSTLKVQPAELEDSGVYFCASSQGGNTEAFFGQGTRLTVV.

The V gene is TRBV7-2, the J gene TRBJ1-1; 9 bases match TRBD1. The V gene end was trimmed by 3 bases and the J gene end by 0 bases; junction bases not matched to a gene: 2. Germline V CDR1 and CDR2: SGHTA, FQGNSA. The CDR3 totals 15 residues. The CDR3 DNA follows: TGTGCCAGCAGCTTCGGACAGGGGATGAACACTGAAGCTTTCTTT. Protein product: CASSFGQGMNTEAFF.

CDR3 coding DNA: TGTGCCAGCAGCTTAGCGCGCCGGGACAGGGGGCGCCTGGGCTATGGCTACACCTTC. It encodes CASSLARRDRGRLGYGYTF. The V call is TRBV7-8, the J call TRBJ1-2; 12 bases agree with TRBD1. Unmatched junction bases numbered 12, after V lost 0 bases and J lost 4 bases. Germline V gene lookup returns CDR1 SGHVS and CDR2 FQNEAQ. The CDR3 loop spans 19 amino acids.

This clonotype was found a few times. V is TRBV20-1 and J is TRBJ2-7, with D possibly being TRBD2 (6 bases). This CDR3 is built from 13 residues. CDR1 is DFQATT, CDR2 SNEGSKA, per germline (reference sequence). The ends were cut back, 3 bases at V and 4 bases at J, with 13 bases in the middle. The CDR3 region has the DNA TGCAGTGCTAGTATTGCGGGACCTTACGAGCAGTACTTC. Its protein product is CSASIAGPYEQYF.

The CDR3 DNA reads as TGTGCCATCAGCCGGGGAGGAGGGAACACCGGGGAGCTGTTTTTT. Its protein product is CAISRGGGNTGELFF. The V and J genes are TRBV10-3 and TRBJ2-2, with D possibly matching TRBD2 (6 bases). The CDR3 is 15 residues long. The germline CDR1 and CDR2 sequences are ENHRY and SYGVKD. V dropped 6 bases and J dropped 1 base, with 12 bases sitting between them.

The chain employs TRBV20-1 and TRBJ1-5; D uncertain. The CDR3 runs 14 residues. V lost 3 bases, J lost 3 bases, and 12 bases lay in between. Germline lookup yields CDR1 DFQATT and CDR2 SNEGSKA (reference sequence). In nucleotides, the CDR3 is TGCAGTGCTAGTGTCTGGCCGGTCAATCAGCCCCAGCATTTT. Its protein product is CSASVWPVNQPQHF.

This clonotype was recorded at least ten times. The chain couples TRBV12-5 to TRBJ1-1, with D possibly matching TRBD1 (5 bases). Per the germline V gene, CDR1 is LGHNT and CDR2 is FRNRAP. The CDR3 contains 14 residues. The V end was cut by 5 bases, the J end by 3 bases, with 13 bases between. Here the CDR3 reads CASGRTGGDTEAFF. The DNA for the CDR3 is TGTGCTAGTGGTCGGACGGGGGGGGACACTGAAGCTTTCTTT.

This clonotype turned up a few times. J is TRBJ1-6 and V is TRBV5-1; 10 nucleotides agree with TRBD1. Looked up from germline, CDR1 is SGHRS and CDR2 is YFSETQ. Trimming took 4 bases from V and 7 from J; bases not matched to a gene: 11. This CDR3 region has 17 residues. CDR3 amino acids: CASSAPLGQGLNSPLHF. For the CDR3, the DNA is TGCGCCAGCAGCGCCCCCCTGGGACAGGGGTTAAATTCACCCCTCCACTTT.

This clonotype was observed many times. The chain joins TRBV6-6 to TRBJ2-7, with D maybe TRBD2 (5 bases). The CDR3 consists of 12 residues. Germline loops: CDR1 MNHNY, CDR2 SVGAGI (reference sequence). Between the trimmed V and J ends, which lost 7 bases and 4 bases, there was a span of 11 bases. The CDR3 spells CASNNLAYEQYF. The CDR3 DNA reads TGTGCCAGCAACAACCTAGCATACGAGCAGTACTTC.

This clonotype was recorded many times. The chain combines TRBV4-1 with TRBJ1-5; D perhaps matches TRBD1 (5 bases). This CDR3 has 16 residues. Trimming took off 0 bases at V and 1 base at J, with 10 bases between the two ends. Looked up from germline, CDR1 is MGHRA and CDR2 is YSYEKL. CDR3 nucleotide sequence: TGCGCCAGCAGCCAAGACGGGGGGAGAAGCAATCAGCCCCAGCATTTT. Encoded protein: CASSQDGGRSNQPQHF.

The rearrangement links TRBV7-2 to TRBJ2-1; 7 nucleotides align to TRBD2. This CDR3 is built from 16 residues. Germline V gives CDR1 SGHTA, CDR2 FQGNSA. With 0 bases clipped from V and 4 bases from J, the junction kept 6 bases outside the gene matches. The CDR3 region has the DNA TGTGCCAGCAGCTTAGCTGCTAGCGGATTATACAATGAGCAGTTCTTC. This encodes CASSLAASGLYNEQFF.

This clonotype was picked up a small number of times. V gene TRBV7-2 combines with J gene TRBJ2-7; a possible D gene is TRBD2 (5 bases). The germline CDR1 and CDR2 sequences are SGHTA and FQGNSA. This CDR3 comprises 13 residues. V lost 8 bases and J lost 6, with 17 bases in between. The CDR3 bases are TGTGCCAGCGGCACAGTGGACTGGGGCGAGCAGTACTTC. It yields the protein CASGTVDWGEQYF. Drawing the rest from reference TRBV7-2 and TRBJ2-7, the complete variable domain is GAGVSQSPSNKVTEKGKDVELRCDPISGHTALYWYRQSLGQGLEFLIYFQGNSAPDKSGLPSDRFSAERTGGSVSTLTIQRTQQEDSAVYLCASGTVDWGEQYFGPGTRLTVT.